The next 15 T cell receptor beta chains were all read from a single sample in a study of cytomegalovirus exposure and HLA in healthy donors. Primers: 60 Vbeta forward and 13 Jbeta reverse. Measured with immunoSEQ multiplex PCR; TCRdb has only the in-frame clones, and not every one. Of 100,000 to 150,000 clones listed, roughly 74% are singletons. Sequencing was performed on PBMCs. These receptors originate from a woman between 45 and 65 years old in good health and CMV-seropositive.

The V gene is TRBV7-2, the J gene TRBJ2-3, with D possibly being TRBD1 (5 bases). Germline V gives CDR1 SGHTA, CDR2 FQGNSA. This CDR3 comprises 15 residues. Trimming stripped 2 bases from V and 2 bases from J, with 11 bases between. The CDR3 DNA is TGTGCCAGCAGCTTAAGGCAGGGTCTCACAGATACGCAGTATTTT. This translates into CASSLRQGLTDTQYF.

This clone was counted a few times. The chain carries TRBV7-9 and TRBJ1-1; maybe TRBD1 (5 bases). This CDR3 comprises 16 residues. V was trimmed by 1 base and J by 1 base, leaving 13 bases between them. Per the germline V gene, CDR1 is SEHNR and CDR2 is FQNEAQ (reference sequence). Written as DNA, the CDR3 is TGTGCCAGCAGCTTAGAATGGGAGGGGCCGAACACTGAAGCTTTCTTT. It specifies CASSLEWEGPNTEAFF.

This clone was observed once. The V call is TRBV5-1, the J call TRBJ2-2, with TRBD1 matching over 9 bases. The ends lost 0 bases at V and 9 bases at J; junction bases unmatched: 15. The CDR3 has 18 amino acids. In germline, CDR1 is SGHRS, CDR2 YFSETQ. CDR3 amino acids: CASSLALTGTGWGRELFF. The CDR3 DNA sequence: TGCGCCAGCAGCTTGGCCCTAACCGGGACAGGGTGGGGAAGGGAGCTGTTTTTT.

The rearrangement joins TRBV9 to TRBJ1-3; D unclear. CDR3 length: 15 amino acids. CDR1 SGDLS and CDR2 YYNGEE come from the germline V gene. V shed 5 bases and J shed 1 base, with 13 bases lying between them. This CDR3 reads CASRGGRESGNTIYF. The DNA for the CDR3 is TGTGCCAGCAGGGGCGGGAGGGAGTCTGGAAACACCATATATTTT.

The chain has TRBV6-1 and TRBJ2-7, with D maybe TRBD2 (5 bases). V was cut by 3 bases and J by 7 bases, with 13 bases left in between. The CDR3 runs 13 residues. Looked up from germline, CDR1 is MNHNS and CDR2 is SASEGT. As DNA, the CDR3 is TGTGCCAGCAGTGATTTGAGTACGGGGGAGCAGTACTTC. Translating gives CASSDLSTGEQYF.

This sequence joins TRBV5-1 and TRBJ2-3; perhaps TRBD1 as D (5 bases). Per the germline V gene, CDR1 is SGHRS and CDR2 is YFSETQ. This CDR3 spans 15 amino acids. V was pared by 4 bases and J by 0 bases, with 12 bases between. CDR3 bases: TGCGCCAGCAGCCTGCAGACAGATAGCACAGATACGCAGTATTTT. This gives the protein CASSLQTDSTDTQYF. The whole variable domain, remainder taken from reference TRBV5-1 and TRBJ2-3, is KAGVTQTPRYLIKTRGQQVTLSCSPISGHRSVSWYQQTPGQGLQFLFEYFSETQRNKGNFPGRFSGRQFSNSRSEMNVSTLELGDSALYLCASSLQTDSTDTQYFGPGTRLTVL.

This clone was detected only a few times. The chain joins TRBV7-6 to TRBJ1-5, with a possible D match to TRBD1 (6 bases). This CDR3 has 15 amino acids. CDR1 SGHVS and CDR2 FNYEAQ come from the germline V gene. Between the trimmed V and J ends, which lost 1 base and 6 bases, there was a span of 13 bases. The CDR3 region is CASSLEGRGAQPQHF. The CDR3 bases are TGTGCCAGCAGCTTAGAGGGCAGGGGTGCTCAGCCCCAGCATTTT.

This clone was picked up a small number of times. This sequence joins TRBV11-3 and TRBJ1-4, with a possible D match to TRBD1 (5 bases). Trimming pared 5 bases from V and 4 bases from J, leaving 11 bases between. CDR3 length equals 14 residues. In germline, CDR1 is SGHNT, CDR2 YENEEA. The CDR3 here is CASSKTDNNEKLFF. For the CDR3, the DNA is TGTGCCAGCAGCAAGACAGACAATAATGAAAAACTGTTTTTT.

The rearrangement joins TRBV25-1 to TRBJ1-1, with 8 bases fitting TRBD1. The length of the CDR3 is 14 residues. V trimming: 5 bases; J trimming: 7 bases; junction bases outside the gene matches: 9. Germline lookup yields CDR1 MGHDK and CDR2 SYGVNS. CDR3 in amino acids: CASSHSTGQDEAFF. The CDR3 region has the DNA TGTGCCAGCAGTCATTCTACGGGACAGGATGAAGCTTTCTTT.

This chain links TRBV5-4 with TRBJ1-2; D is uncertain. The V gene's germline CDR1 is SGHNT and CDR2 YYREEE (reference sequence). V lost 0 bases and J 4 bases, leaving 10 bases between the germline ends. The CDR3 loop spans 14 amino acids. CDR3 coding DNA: TGTGCCAGCAGCTTGGACGAGGGAGCCTATGGCTACACCTTC. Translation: CASSLDEGAYGYTF.

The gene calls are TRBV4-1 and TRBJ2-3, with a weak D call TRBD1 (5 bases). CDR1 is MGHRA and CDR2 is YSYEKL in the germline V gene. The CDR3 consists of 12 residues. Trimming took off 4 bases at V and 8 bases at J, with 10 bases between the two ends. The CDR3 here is CASSLGGATQYF. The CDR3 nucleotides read TGCGCCAGCAGCCTAGGTGGGGCTACGCAGTATTTT.

The CDR3 DNA follows: TGTGCCAGCAGTTTTACTCCCCTGGCCGGGGTCGGGACCCAGTACTTC. Amino acids: CASSFTPLAGVGTQYF. The rearrangement links TRBV5-6 to TRBJ2-5, with a tentative D call TRBD2 (5 bases). CDR3 length: 16 residues. The germline V gene has CDR1 SGHDT and CDR2 YYEEEE. V lost 5 bases, J lost 7 bases, and 24 bases lay in between.

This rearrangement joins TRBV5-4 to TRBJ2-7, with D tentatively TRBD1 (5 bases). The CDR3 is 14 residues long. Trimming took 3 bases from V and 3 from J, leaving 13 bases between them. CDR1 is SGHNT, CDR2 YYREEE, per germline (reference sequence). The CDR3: CASSSPLDNYEQYF. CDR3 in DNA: TGTGCCAGCAGCTCACCGTTGGACAACTACGAGCAGTACTTC.

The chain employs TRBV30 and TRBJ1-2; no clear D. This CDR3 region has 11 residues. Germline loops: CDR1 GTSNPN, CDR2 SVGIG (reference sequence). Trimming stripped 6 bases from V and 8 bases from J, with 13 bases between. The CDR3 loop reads CACTSPLGYTF. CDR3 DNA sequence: TGTGCCTGTACGTCTCCTCTAGGCTACACCTTC.

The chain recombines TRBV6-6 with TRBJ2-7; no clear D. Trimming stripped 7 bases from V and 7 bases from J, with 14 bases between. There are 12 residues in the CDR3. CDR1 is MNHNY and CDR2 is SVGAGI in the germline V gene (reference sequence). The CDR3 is CASTDSVWEQYF. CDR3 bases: TGTGCCAGCACCGACTCAGTCTGGGAGCAGTACTTC.